This T cell receptor beta chain was recorded in a study of cytomegalovirus exposure and HLA in healthy donors. CDR3 length: 15 residues. V lost 5 bases to trimming and J lost 2 bases; unmatched junction nucleotides: 4. Germline assignment: CDR1 MNHEY and CDR2 SVGAGI. PCR was performed using 60 Vbeta and 13 Jbeta primers. Method: immunoSEQ multiplex PCR; TCRdb's copy keeps in-frame clones and lacks some. Here the sample spans 100,000 to 150,000 clones, around 82% being singletons. Comments on this clone: The target antigen is unknown.

Study-wide results and caveats: With later analysis, a missense DCLRE1C variant became linked to TCR beta V- and J-gene trimming.

These donors counted as nominally healthy when sampled, but unrecorded immune exposures were likely. The specimen was PBMCs. The chain employs TRBV6-5 and TRBJ2-1; TRBD1 matches at 9 bases. The sequence was collected from a man aged 25-45 years in good health and CMV-seropositive. Here the CDR3 DNA reads TGTGCCAGCAGTAACCGGGACAGGGCCTACAATGAGCAGTTCTTC. Residues: CASSNRDRAYNEQFF.